The sample holds a few counts of the clone carrying this T cell receptor (beta chain). This specimen comes from a study of blood T cell repertoires in COVID-19. The wider study: Acute-phase and convalescent COVID-19 samples originated in the United States, Italy and Spain.

Germline CDR1 and CDR2: LNHNV and YYDKDF (reference sequence). Trimming removed 3 bases at V and 8 bases at J, with 19 bases between. CDR3 length: 16 amino acids. Repertoires were generated with immunoSEQ multiplex PCR, while TCRdb's copy carries only in-frame clones and drops some. The data show a few hundred thousand clones, with around 85% seen just once and around 2.2% held by the top ten. The chain is built from TRBV15 and TRBJ1-4; D gene ambiguous. Sequencing was carried out using peripheral blood. The TCR comes from a woman aged 45-59 years with acute or convalescent COVID-19. CDR3 loop: CATSSLLEGYGEKLFF. CDR3 bases: TGTGCCACCAGCAGCCTCTTAGAGGGATATGGGGAAAAACTGTTTTTT.